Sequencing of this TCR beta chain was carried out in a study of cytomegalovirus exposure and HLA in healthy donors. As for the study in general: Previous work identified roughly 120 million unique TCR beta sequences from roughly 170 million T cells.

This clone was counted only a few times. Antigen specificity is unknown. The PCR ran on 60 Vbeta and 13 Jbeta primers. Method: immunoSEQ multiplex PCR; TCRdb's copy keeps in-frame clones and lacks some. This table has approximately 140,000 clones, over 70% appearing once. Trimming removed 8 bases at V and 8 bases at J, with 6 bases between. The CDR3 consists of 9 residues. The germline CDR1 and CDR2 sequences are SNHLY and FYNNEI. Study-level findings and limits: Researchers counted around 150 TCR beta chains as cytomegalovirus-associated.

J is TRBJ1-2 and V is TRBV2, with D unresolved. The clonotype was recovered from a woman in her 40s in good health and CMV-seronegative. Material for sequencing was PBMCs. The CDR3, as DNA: TGTGCCAGCCTACGCGGCTACACCTTC. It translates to CASLRGYTF.